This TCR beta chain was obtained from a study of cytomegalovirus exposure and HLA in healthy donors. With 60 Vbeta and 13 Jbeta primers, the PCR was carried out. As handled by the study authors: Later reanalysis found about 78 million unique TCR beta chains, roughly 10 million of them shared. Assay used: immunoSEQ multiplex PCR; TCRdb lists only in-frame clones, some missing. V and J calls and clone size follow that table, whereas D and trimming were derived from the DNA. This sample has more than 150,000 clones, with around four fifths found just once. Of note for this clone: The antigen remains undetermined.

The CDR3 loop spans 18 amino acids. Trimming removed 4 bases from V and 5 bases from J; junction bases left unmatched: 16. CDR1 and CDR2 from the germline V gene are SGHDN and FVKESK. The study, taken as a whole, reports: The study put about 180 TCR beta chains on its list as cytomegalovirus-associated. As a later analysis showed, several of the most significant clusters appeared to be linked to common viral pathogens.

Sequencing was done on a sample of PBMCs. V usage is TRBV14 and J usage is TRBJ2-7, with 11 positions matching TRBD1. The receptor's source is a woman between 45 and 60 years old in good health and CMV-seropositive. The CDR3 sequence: CASSRHPSGTGGIHEQYF. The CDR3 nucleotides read TGTGCCAGCAGCCGCCATCCCAGTGGGACAGGGGGTATCCACGAGCAGTACTTC.